This TCR beta chain was observed in a study of blood T cell repertoires in COVID-19. Overall study: Some COVID-19 samples were acute and others convalescent; all came from the United States, Italy and Spain.

Per the original data handling: Reference gene primer amplification in the assay estimated nucleated cell counts. Sequenced by immunoSEQ multiplex PCR; TCRdb stores in-frame clones only, minus some. The V and J calls and clone size were taken over from that table, and D and trimming were inferred from the DNA. The sample lists over 70,000 clones; 80% were seen once. Trimming removed 1 base from V and 6 bases from J, with 14 bases in between. This CDR3 contains 15 residues. Germline V gene sequence: CDR1 LGHDT, CDR2 YNNKEL (reference sequence). Sequencing was carried out using peripheral blood. This sequence was found in a woman aged 80 or over with acute or convalescent COVID-19. The rearrangement links TRBV3-1 (or the pseudogene TRBV3-2) to TRBJ2-3; D possibly corresponds to TRBD2 (7 bases). The CDR3 bases are TGTGCCAGCAGCCAAGCTAGGGGGGGGGCCGATACGCAGTATTTT. It specifies CASSQARGGADTQYF.